This T cell receptor beta chain was obtained from a study of beta chain features in type 1 diabetes. Purity exceeding 95% was reached by all sorted populations. Isolated RNA was reverse transcribed in full, so expressed TCRB transcripts were sequenced. Only in-frame clones appear in the TCRdb table, and some are missing; sequencing was by immunoSEQ multiplex PCR. The sample records about 640,000 clones, around 11% being singletons. A word on this clone: Antigen specificity is unknown.

Per germline, CDR1 SNHLY and CDR2 FYNNEI. The junction had 10 bases not matched to a gene; V was cut back by 7 bases and J by 4 bases. The CDR3 is made up of 15 amino acids. Regarding the study as a whole: Possibly, sequencing cDNA over-represented cells that had high TCR expression levels. Type 1 diabetes patients had TCRB CDR3s that were shorter (moderately but significantly so) in all four CD4+ subsets.

The receptor's source is a man between 25 and 39 years old with type 1 diabetes. The sequenced sample was naive CD4+ T cells from blood. The rearrangement uses TRBV2 and TRBJ1-5; 7 bases align to TRBD1. In nucleotides, the CDR3 is TGTGCCAGCAACCCCCTGGGACAGAATAATCAGCCCCAGCATTTT. Translation: CASNPLGQNNQPQHF.